The rows below give T cell receptor beta chains drawn from one sample of a study of post-analysis software for immune sequencing data. Each CDR3 protein is one row after TCRdb ran MiXCR on the PCR reads. The data contain some 370,000 distinct CDR3 sequences, 30% to 45% of them seen just once; the ten biggest clones take up about an eighth. What was sequenced was blood. These receptors all stem from a girl aged 10 to 17 with multiple sclerosis. Both conserved end residues are part of each CDR3. A D gene is named only where the DNA matches it firmly. Size is omitted from some rows. Given values are once, few, many or a class for expanded clones.

len	d_gene	v_gene	j_gene	abundance	CDR3aa	CDR3nt
16	-	TRBV5-1	TRBJ2-5	-	CASSLVGSLVLETQYF	TGCGCCAGCAGCTTGGTCGGCAGCTTAGTCCTAGAGACCCAGTACTTC
16	-	TRBV7-2	TRBJ1-2	-	CASSLASTALRNGYTF	TGTGCCAGCAGCTTAGCGTCAACAGCCCTCCGGAATGGCTACACCTTC
15	-	TRBV10-2	TRBJ2-3	many	CASSEMAGWTDTQYF	TGCGCCAGCAGTGAAATGGCAGGGTGGACAGATACGCAGTATTTT
16	TRBD1	TRBV4-2	TRBJ1-5	once	CASSQFIDRGKQPQHF	TGTGCCAGCAGCCAATTCATCGACAGGGGGAAGCAGCCCCAGCATTTT
13	-	TRBV7-2	TRBJ1-5	few	CASGTGVSQPQHF	TGTGCCAGCGGTACGGGAGTGAGTCAGCCCCAGCATTTT
17	-	TRBV7-9	TRBJ2-5	many	CASSTNRAPSPQETQYF	TGTGCCAGCAGCACCAACCGGGCCCCCTCCCCCCAAGAGACCCAGTACTTC
19	TRBD2	TRBV7-2	TRBJ2-7	-	CASSLVGRGGRASVDEQYF	TGTGCCAGCAGCTTAGTAGGGCGGGGGGGCAGAGCATCCGTGGACGAGCAGTACTTC
14	-	TRBV7-3	TRBJ1-1	-	CASSPSPGNTEAFF	TGTGCCAGCAGCCCAAGCCCGGGGAACACTGAAGCTTTCTTT
13	-	TRBV5-1	TRBJ1-2	once	CASSLAYTDGYTF	TGCGCCAGCAGCTTGGCGTACACGGATGGCTACACCTTC
14	TRBD1	TRBV20-1	TRBJ1-2	few	CSASPDRSNYGYTF	TGCAGTGCTAGCCCGGACAGGTCGAACTATGGCTACACCTTC
19	-	TRBV9	TRBJ2-6	few	CASSSRGPGSPSGANVLTF	TGTGCCAGCAGCTCTCGGGGGCCGGGAAGCCCCTCTGGGGCCAACGTCCTGACTTTC
13	-	TRBV20-1	TRBJ1-1	-	CSARGRGSAEAFF	TGCAGTGCTAGAGGGCGGGGATCCGCTGAAGCTTTCTTT